This is a list of T cell receptor beta chains from one sample in a study of monozygotic twins with cystic fibrosis. Measured with immunoSEQ multiplex PCR; TCRdb has only the in-frame clones, and not every one. The sample records about 20,000 clones, around 96% being singletons. The sequenced sample consisted of blood. The source of these receptors is a girl aged 2 to 10 with cystic fibrosis. Each CDR3 is given with its conserved first and last residue. D genes are given only for firm matches. Some rows mark clone size as missing; the rest say once, few, many or name a class of expanded clone.

>-|TRBV10-3|TRBD1|TRBJ2-5
TGTGCCATCAGCAATAAGGACAGGGGGAAGACCCAGTACTTC
CAISNKDRGKTQYF
>-|TRBV7-6|TRBD1|TRBJ2-5
TGTGCCAGCAGTCGGGCAGGGGGAGTTCAAGAGACCCAGTACTTC
CASSRAGGVQETQYF
>-|TRBV5-6|-|TRBJ2-3
TGTGCCAGCAGCCTAGGACAAGGACTAACAGATACGCAGTATTTT
CASSLGQGLTDTQYF
>-|TRBV18|TRBD1|TRBJ2-7
TGTGCCAGCTCTCTTGGGGCAGGGGGAACCTACGAGCAGTACTTC
CASSLGAGGTYEQYF
>-|TRBV9|TRBD1|TRBJ1-2
TGTGCCAGCAGCCCAGGGGGCAGGGTAGACGGCTACACCTTC
CASSPGGRVDGYTF
>-|TRBV6-1|-|TRBJ2-7
TGTGCCAGCAGCAGGGGGGGGCCCCACGAGCAGTACTTC
CASSRGGPHEQYF
>-|TRBV30|-|TRBJ2-7
TGTGCCTGGAGCCTCGGTGAAGGGCGTCGCGAGCAGTACTTC
CAWSLGEGRREQYF
>-|TRBV27|-|TRBJ2-7
TGTGCCAGCAGTTTAGGTTGGGGCGAAAACGAGCAGTACTTC
CASSLGWGENEQYF
>-|TRBV25-1|-|TRBJ1-5
TGTGCCAGCAGTGGAACGGGCAATCAGCCCCAGCATTTT
CASSGTGNQPQHF
>once|TRBV18|-|TRBJ1-5
TGTGCCAGCTCACCTAATACCGGGGCAACCAATCAGCCCCAGCATTTT
CASSPNTGATNQPQHF
>-|TRBV9|-|TRBJ1-3
TGTGCCAGCAGCGTAAAGGTGGGCGCTGGAAACACCATATATTTT
CASSVKVGAGNTIYF
>-|TRBV7-9|-|TRBJ2-7
TGTGCCAGCAGCTTGCTTAGGGGTCCTACCTACGAGCAGTACTTC
CASSLLRGPTYEQYF
>-|TRBV9|-|TRBJ2-5
TGTGCCAGCAGCGTCTCACCGCAAGAGACCCAGTACTTC
CASSVSPQETQYF
>-|TRBV28|-|TRBJ1-5
TGTGCCAGCAAATCGGGGGTTAGCAATCAGCCCCAGCATTTT
CASKSGVSNQPQHF
>-|TRBV19|TRBD1|TRBJ1-2
TGTGCCAGCGGACAGGGCGACAACTATGGCTACACCTTC
CASGQGDNYGYTF
>-|TRBV23-1|-|TRBJ2-5
TGCGCCAGCAGACCAGGGAAGTCGCGAGAGACCCAGTACTTC
CASRPGKSRETQYF
>-|TRBV4-3|-|TRBJ1-6
TGCGCCAGCAGCCAAGATCAAGGGTTGAGCTCCTATAATTCACCCCTCCACTTT
CASSQDQGLSSYNSPLHF
>-|TRBV9|-|TRBJ1-5
TGTGCCAGCAGCGCAGGAACAGGGTTGAATCAGCCCCAGCATTTT
CASSAGTGLNQPQHF
>-|TRBV5-5|-|TRBJ2-7
TGTGCCAGCAGCTCAAGGGCGTTCAAAGGATCCTACGAGCAGTACTTC
CASSSRAFKGSYEQYF
>-|TRBV27|TRBD1|TRBJ1-6
TGTGCCAGCAGCCTACAGGGGCGGAATTCACCCCTCCACTTT
CASSLQGRNSPLHF
>-|TRBV7-2|-|TRBJ1-3
TGTGCCAGCAGCTTAGAGAACACCATATATTTT
CASSLENTIYF
>-|TRBV5-6|-|TRBJ1-4
TGTGCCAGCAGCTTGGGGGGCGGGAAAAAACTGTTTTTT
CASSLGGGKKLFF
>-|TRBV6-5|TRBD1|TRBJ2-4
TGTGCCAGCAGCCAAACAGGGGGATACATTCAGTACTTC
CASSQTGGYIQYF
>-|TRBV5-6|TRBD2|TRBJ2-3
TGTGCCAGCAGCTTGGTAGCGGGGGTTACAGATACGCAGTATTTT
CASSLVAGVTDTQYF
>-|TRBV7-6|-|TRBJ1-4
TGTGCCAGCAGCTTTGGTCCGACGGGTGAAAAACTGTTTTTT
CASSFGPTGEKLFF
>once|TRBV27|-|TRBJ2-7
TGTGCCAGCAGTCCCCACATTCTCTCCTACGAGCAGTACTTC
CASSPHILSYEQYF
>once|TRBV5-4|TRBD1|TRBJ2-7
TGTGCCAGCAGCCCCCGGGACAGGGACTACGAGCAGTACTTC
CASSPRDRDYEQYF
>-|TRBV19|TRBD1|TRBJ2-7
TGTGCCAGTAGTGAACAGGGGAACGGGCCCTACGAGCAGTACTTC
CASSEQGNGPYEQYF
>once|TRBV6-1|-|TRBJ1-5
TGTGCCAGCATCATGACAGCCCTTCAGCCCCAGCATTTT
CASIMTALQPQHF
>-|TRBV5-1|-|TRBJ2-7
TGCGCCAGCAGCCTTGGGGGAATCGTCGGAAAAGAGTACGAGCAGTACTTC
CASSLGGIVGKEYEQYF
>-|TRBV19|-|TRBJ1-5
TGTGCCAGTAGTATTTTGGCAGGAGAGGGGGGCAATCAGCCCCAGCATTTT
CASSILAGEGGNQPQHF
>-|TRBV9|-|TRBJ2-2
TGTGCCAGCAGCGTGATAGGCAGAAACACCGGGGAGCTGTTTTTT
CASSVIGRNTGELFF
>-|TRBV11-2|-|TRBJ1-2
TGTGCCAGCAGCTTAGTAGGGAATGGCTACACCTTC
CASSLVGNGYTF
>-|TRBV5-8|TRBD2|TRBJ2-1
TGTGCCAGCAGCTTGATCTTCGGCGGGGGGCCTCCCCCTCACAATGAGCAGTTCTTC
CASSLIFGGGPPPHNEQFF
>-|TRBV10-2|-|TRBJ1-5
TGCGCCAGCAGGGGATTCAATCAGCCCCAGCATTTT
CASRGFNQPQHF
>-|TRBV6-5|-|TRBJ2-2
TGTGCCAGCAGTCCGACTTCGACCGCGGCCGGGGAGCTGTTTTTT
CASSPTSTAAGELFF
>-|TRBV2|-|TRBJ1-2
TGTGCCAGCAGTGAAGAAGTCTATGGCTACACCTTC
CASSEEVYGYTF